The clone carrying this TCR beta chain was found a few times. Its antigen is not identified. TCRdb re-called the reads with MiXCR, one entry per CDR3 protein. The sample contains approximately 9,000 distinct CDR3 sequences, approximately 18% of which appear only once. This specimen comes from a study of liver allograft versus peripheral blood T cells. Looking at the study overall: Hepatic allograft T cell receptor repertoires were evaluated relative to those present in recipients' peripheral blood. Findings of the study overall: Peripheral blood T cell receptor repertoires reportedly differed from those found within liver allografts.

Trimming took 4 bases from V and 6 from J, leaving 13 bases between them. CDR3 size: 15 residues. The receptor's source is a human patient who had a liver transplant. Part of the T cell pool may stem from the graft donor. This chain uses TRBV12-3 or TRBV12-4 with TRBJ1-6; D ambiguous. CDR3 bases: TGTGCCAGCAGTTGGTCGAGGGCTAGTAATTCACCCCTCCACTTT. Residues: CASSWSRASNSPLHF.